The 19 T cell receptor beta chains presented below share a single source sample, sequenced in a study of blood T cell repertoires in COVID-19. Repertoires were generated with immunoSEQ multiplex PCR, while TCRdb's copy carries only in-frame clones and drops some. The data contain fewer than 300,000 clones, 88% of them singletons. The sample taken for sequencing was peripheral blood. The receptors here all came from a woman aged 25 to 39 with acute or convalescent COVID-19.

V and J are TRBV2 and TRBJ1-4; 7 bases map to TRBD1. Per germline, CDR1 SNHLY and CDR2 FYNNEI. Trimming at V came to 0 bases and at J to 8 bases, leaving 3 bases not matched to a gene. The CDR3 extends over 14 amino acids. CDR3 amino acids: CASSEALQGEKLFF. CDR3 in DNA: TGTGCCAGCAGTGAAGCGTTACAGGGGGAAAAACTGTTTTTT.

The rearrangement joins TRBV4-2 to TRBJ2-3; TRBD1 might be the D (5 bases). Per germline, CDR1 LGHNA and CDR2 YNFKEQ. Trimming removed 1 base from V and 5 bases from J, with 16 bases in between. This CDR3 contains 16 residues. The DNA for the CDR3 is TGTGCCAGCAGCCAAGTAGGGCAGGGCGGTAGAGATACGCAGTATTTT. Residues: CASSQVGQGGRDTQYF.

V gene TRBV9 combines with J gene TRBJ1-5; 8 nucleotides line up with TRBD1. The germline gives CDR1 SGDLS, CDR2 YYNGEE. V was pared by 3 bases and J by 4 bases, with 6 bases of the junction left unmatched. The CDR3 loop spans 15 amino acids. CDR3 in DNA: TGTGCCAGCAGCGCGACAGGGGTTCCGAATCAGCCCCAGCATTTT. This gives the protein CASSATGVPNQPQHF.

As DNA, the CDR3 is TGTGCCAGCTCACCCGGACAGGGTGCGGGAAACACCATATATTTT. This codes for CASSPGQGAGNTIYF. The chain joins TRBV18 to TRBJ1-3; TRBD1 aligns across 8 bases. The CDR3 has 15 amino acids. Unmatched junction bases numbered 5, after V lost 3 bases and J lost 4 bases. The germline V gene encodes CDR1 KGHSH and CDR2 LQKENI.

The chain recombines TRBV5-6 with TRBJ1-5, with a weak D call TRBD1 (6 bases). CDR3 length equals 13 residues. Germline V gives CDR1 SGHDT, CDR2 YYEEEE. Deletions cut 4 bases from V and 6 bases from J, with 11 bases between. The CDR3 nucleotides are TGTGCCAGCAGCATCTCAGGGGTTCAGCCCCAGCATTTT. Protein sequence: CASSISGVQPQHF.

V usage is TRBV29-1 and J usage is TRBJ2-1; D possibly corresponds to TRBD2 (6 bases). Germline CDR1 reads SQVTM; CDR2 reads ANQGSEA. The CDR3 is 11 residues long. The CDR3: CGGYSQVEQFF. The CDR3 DNA reads as TGCGGGGGGTATTCGCAGGTTGAGCAGTTCTTC.

The gene calls are TRBV6-2 or TRBV6-3 and TRBJ1-4; 9 bases are a match to TRBD1. V lost 4 bases, J lost 13 bases, and 7 bases stayed unmatched. The CDR3 has 13 residues. Germline CDR1 MNHEY, CDR2 SVGEGT. CDR3 residues: CASSLTGGAGLFF. The DNA of the CDR3 is TGTGCCAGCAGTTTAACAGGGGGCGCGGGACTGTTTTTT.

This chain's CDR3 is CASSQGRGSYEQYF. The CDR3 DNA is TGTGCCAGCAGCCAAGGAAGAGGGTCCTACGAGCAGTACTTC. The rearrangement uses TRBV3-1 (or the pseudogene TRBV3-2) and TRBJ2-7; D might be TRBD2 (5 bases). Germline CDR1 and CDR2: LGHDT and YNNKEL (reference sequence). This CDR3 spans 14 amino acids. V was trimmed by 1 base and J by 1 base, leaving 8 bases between them.

The chain carries TRBV9 and TRBJ1-3; 7 nucleotides agree with TRBD1. The CDR3 has 16 residues. In germline, CDR1 is SGDLS, CDR2 YYNGEE. V trimming: 0 bases; J trimming: 4 bases; junction bases outside the gene matches: 7. The CDR3 DNA reads as TGTGCCAGCAGCGTAGCTACAGGGGCTTCAGGAAACACCATATATTTT. Its protein is CASSVATGASGNTIYF.

The chain joins TRBV4-1 to TRBJ1-1; possibly TRBD1 for D (6 bases). V lost 4 bases, J lost 10 bases, and 16 bases lay in between. The germline V gene encodes CDR1 MGHRA and CDR2 YSYEKL. CDR3 length: 13 residues. CDR3: CASSRIQGQRAFF. For the CDR3, the DNA is TGCGCCAGCAGCCGAATACAAGGACAGCGAGCTTTCTTT.

The chain is built from TRBV19 and TRBJ1-5, with D possibly being TRBD1 (6 bases). This CDR3 contains 16 residues. The V gene's germline CDR1 is LNHDA and CDR2 SQIVND (reference sequence). V lost 3 bases to trimming and J lost 5 bases, with 17 bases between them. The CDR3 sequence is CASSIGYRDNDQPQHF. DNA of the CDR3: TGTGCCAGTAGTATTGGGTACCGGGACAATGATCAGCCCCAGCATTTT. The full variable domain, completed using reference TRBV19 and TRBJ1-5, is DGGITQSPKYLFRKEGQNVTLSCEQNLNHDAMYWYRQDPGQGLRLIYYSQIVNDFQKGDIAEGYSVSREKKESFPLTVTSAQKNPTAFYLCASSIGYRDNDQPQHFGDGTRLSIL.

This clone was counted a single time. V and J are TRBV3-1 (or the pseudogene TRBV3-2) and TRBJ1-4, with a weak D call TRBD1 (5 bases). The germline CDR1 and CDR2 sequences are LGHDT and YNNKEL (reference sequence). V dropped 3 bases and J dropped 8 bases, with 10 bases sitting between them. This CDR3 has 13 residues. Here the CDR3 DNA reads TGTGCCAGCAGCCACAGGGTAGGGGAAAAACTGTTTTTT. Translating it yields CASSHRVGEKLFF.

The chain links TRBV27 to TRBJ1-4; D ambiguous. Deletions cut 4 bases from V and 0 bases from J, with 9 bases between. The germline gives CDR1 MNHEY, CDR2 SMNVEV (reference sequence). This CDR3 region has 15 residues. The CDR3 sequence is CASSSDFSTNEKLFF. The CDR3 region has the DNA TGTGCCAGCAGTTCGGACTTTTCAACTAATGAAAAACTGTTTTTT.

Turning to this clone: A much bigger clone sits one base away, suggesting this may be a read error. Other DNA sequences in this sample translate to the same CDR3. The rearrangement links TRBV6-5 to TRBJ2-7; 10 positions match TRBD2. Germline CDR1 and CDR2: MNHEY and SVGAGI. The CDR3 runs 15 residues. The CDR3 DNA reads TGTGCTAGCAGTTATGCTAGCGGGAGTAGCTACGAGCAGTACTTC. Its translation: CASSYASGSSYEQYF.

Concerning this clone: Different DNA sequences within this sample yield the same CDR3. V and J are TRBV27 and TRBJ2-7, with D hard to call. V was cut by 5 bases and J by 7 bases, with 9 bases left in between. The CDR3 runs to 11 residues. CDR1 MNHEY and CDR2 SMNVEV come from the germline V gene (reference sequence). The CDR3 protein is CASSTGWEQYF. CDR3 in DNA: TGTGCCAGCAGTACCGGGTGGGAGCAGTACTTC.

CDR3 sequence: CASSQGETGEGYGYTF. In DNA form, the CDR3 reads TGCGCCAGCAGCCAAGGAGAGACAGGGGAGGGATATGGCTACACCTTC. The V call is TRBV4-1, the J call TRBJ1-2; 8 positions agree with TRBD1. Losses at the gene ends were 1 base for V and 5 bases for J; bases not matched to a gene: 9. The CDR3 has 16 amino acids. Germline V CDR1 and CDR2: MGHRA, YSYEKL.

V gene TRBV28 combines with J gene TRBJ2-7; D is ambiguous. The CDR3 loop spans 10 amino acids. CDR1 and CDR2 (germline): MDHEN, SYDVKM. Trimming cost V 6 bases and J 4 bases, with 4 bases left between them. CDR3 coding DNA: TGTGCCAGCAGCCTATACGAGCAGTACTTC. Translation: CASSLYEQYF.

The chain combines TRBV19 with TRBJ2-5, with a weak D call TRBD2 (7 bases). Germline lookup yields CDR1 LNHDA and CDR2 SQIVND (reference sequence). This CDR3 spans 16 amino acids. The V end was cut by 7 bases, the J end by 1 base, with 19 bases between. The CDR3 region is CASTPGGPGGQETQYF. In nucleotides, the CDR3 is TGTGCCAGTACCCCCGGGGGGCCAGGAGGCCAAGAGACCCAGTACTTC.

The chain links TRBV30 to TRBJ1-5; D remains unclear. V was cut by 1 base and J by 4 bases, with 14 bases left in between. The CDR3 extends over 15 amino acids. CDR1 and CDR2 from the germline V gene are GTSNPN and SVGIG (reference sequence). The DNA for the CDR3 is TGTGCCTGGAGTGCGGGGTTCGGTGGAAATCAGCCCCAGCATTTT. Encoded protein: CAWSAGFGGNQPQHF.